What follows are 19 T cell receptor beta chains derived from one specimen sequenced in a study of human T cells and chemical hapten exposure. The time point: pre-sensitization, week 0. Stated treatment: therapeutic diphenylcyclopropenone sensitization with weekly scalp DPC. Via MiXCR, TCRdb re-called the RACE reads, giving one row per CDR3 protein. The sample consists of about 51,000 distinct CDR3 sequences, 9.4% of them appearing once. Sequencing was performed on whole blood, taken in connection with sensitization to the hapten diphenylcyclopropenone (DPC). These TCRs come from a woman between 40 and 50 years old with alopecia areata. Some clones in this sample may be carry-over from other donors' samples.

In its sample, this clonotype was seen a few times. The chain couples TRBV7-9 to TRBJ1-4, with D possibly TRBD1 on 5 matching bases. V dropped 1 base and J dropped 8 bases, with 14 bases sitting between them. The length of the CDR3 is 15 residues. CDR1 and CDR2 from the germline V gene are SEHNR and FQNEAQ (reference sequence). The CDR3, as DNA: TGTGCCAGCAGCTTAGGGACATCTTCGGAGGAAAAACTGTTTTTT. It yields the protein CASSLGTSSEEKLFF. The variable domain in full, with the rest retrieved from reference TRBV7-9 and TRBJ1-4, is DTGVSQNPRHKITKRGQNVTFRCDPISEHNRLYWYRQTLGQGPEFLTYFQNEAQLEKSRLLSDRFSAERPKGSFSTLEIQRTEQGDSAMYLCASSLGTSSEEKLFFGSGTQLSVL.

This clonotype was picked up a small number of times. This chain uses TRBV5-1 with TRBJ2-1; 7 nucleotides match TRBD1. V dropped 2 bases and J dropped 2; count of bases not matched to a gene: 4. Germline loops: CDR1 SGHRS, CDR2 YFSETQ. This CDR3 has 15 residues. CDR3 loop: CASSLQGTAYNEQFF. CDR3 nucleotide sequence: TGCGCCAGCAGCTTACAGGGGACCGCCTACAATGAGCAGTTCTTC.

This clonotype was seen once. A much larger clonotype is one base distant, so this may be a read error. The chain combines TRBV12-3 or TRBV12-4 with TRBJ1-1; TRBD1 aligns across 7 bases. CDR3 size: 13 residues. Trimming cost V 2 bases and J 4 bases; bases outside gene matches: 1. The CDR3 sequence: CASSLYRGTEAFF. In nucleotides, the CDR3 is TGTGCCAGCAGTTTATACAGGGGCACTGAAGCTTTCTTT.

This clonotype was detected only a few times. DNA for the CDR3: TGTGCCAGCAGATCCCGCCCGGCCACGCAAGAGACCCAGTACTTC. Translation gives CASRSRPATQETQYF. V gene TRBV5-5 combines with J gene TRBJ2-5, with unresolved D. The CDR3 is 15 residues long. Trimming shortened V by 5 bases and J by 2 bases, and 16 bases separated the two germline ends. In germline, CDR1 is SGHKS, CDR2 YYEKEE (reference sequence).

This clonotype appeared many times. The chain combines TRBV25-1 with TRBJ1-1, with 7 bases identical to TRBD1. V lost 6 bases and J lost 11; bases outside the gene matches: 12. This CDR3 is 13 amino acids long. Germline V gene data show CDR1 as MGHDK and CDR2 as SYGVNS. In DNA, the CDR3 is TGTGCCAGCAGCCTAGGGGGCTCTACGTCGGCTTTCTTT. Its translation: CASSLGGSTSAFF.

The table lists this clonotype with many counts. The CDR3 protein is CASSPGVREQYF. CDR3 sequence (DNA): TGTGCCAGCAGCCCAGGGGTGAGGGAGCAGTACTTC. The chain uses TRBV12-3 or TRBV12-4 and TRBJ2-7, with a weak D call TRBD1 (6 bases). The CDR3 spans 12 residues. Deletions cut 6 bases from V and 7 bases from J, with 13 bases between.

This rearrangement joins TRBV19 to TRBJ1-4; D is unclear. The CDR3 extends over 16 amino acids. V was pared by 5 bases and J by 0 bases, with 13 bases between. Per the germline V gene, CDR1 is LNHDA and CDR2 is SQIVND (reference sequence). The CDR3 here is CASSLDGRTTNEKLFF. The CDR3 nucleotides read TGTGCCAGTAGTCTCGATGGACGGACAACTAATGAAAAACTGTTTTTT.

The chain carries TRBV6-2 or TRBV6-3 and TRBJ2-1; TRBD1 agrees at 8 bases. The germline V gene has CDR1 MNHEY and CDR2 SVGEGT. V lost 0 bases to trimming and J lost 7 bases; unmatched junction nucleotides: 8. The CDR3 is 16 amino acids. The CDR3 sequence is CASSYSIQGALNEQFF. The CDR3, as DNA: TGTGCCAGCAGTTACTCGATCCAGGGGGCCTTAAATGAGCAGTTCTTC.

This clonotype has more than one count but fewer than ten. V gene TRBV12-3 or TRBV12-4 combines with J gene TRBJ2-2, with D perhaps matching TRBD1 (6 bases). The V and J ends lost 8 bases and 1 base respectively, with 8 bases between them. CDR3 length equals 13 residues. In DNA, the CDR3 is TGTGCCAGCCGAGGGGGGAACACCGGGGAGCTGTTTTTT. Its protein is CASRGGNTGELFF.

This clonotype was seen ten or more times. This chain joins TRBV21-1 and TRBJ2-7; the DNA was not used to check the table's D call, TRBD1. TRBV21-1 counts as a pseudogene. The CDR3 contains 15 residues. The CDR3 nucleotides are TGTGCCAGCAGCGCCCCGGGGCTTGTCGCCTACGAGCAGTACTTC. Its protein product is CASSAPGLVAYEQYF.

Many counts were recorded for this clonotype. V and J are TRBV5-5 and TRBJ2-2, with 9 bases lining up with TRBD1. J was trimmed by 5 bases and V by 4 bases; bases with no gene match: 9. Germline loops: CDR1 SGHKS, CDR2 YYEKEE (reference sequence). This CDR3 has 16 amino acids. CDR3 bases: TGTGCCAGCAGCGCACCGGGACAGGGTAAAACCGGGGAGCTGTTTTTT. It codes for CASSAPGQGKTGELFF.

This clonotype occurred a few times. The chain links TRBV30 to TRBJ2-7; D perhaps matches TRBD1 (6 bases). Germline CDR1 and CDR2: GTSNPN and SVGIG (reference sequence). The CDR3 consists of 15 residues. V dropped 3 bases and J dropped 3 bases, with 18 bases sitting between them. CDR3 sequence (DNA): TGTGCCTGGAGGGAAATGACAGGTCTGGACTACGAGCAGTACTTC. This sequence encodes CAWREMTGLDYEQYF.

The chain uses TRBV7-3 and TRBJ2-1; the D call may be TRBD1 or TRBD2 (5 bases each). The CDR3 runs 14 residues. Germline V gene lookup returns CDR1 SGHTA and CDR2 FQGTGA. V was pared by 6 bases and J by 13 bases, with 22 bases between. The CDR3 DNA sequence: TGTGCCAGCAGTCCCCAGAGGGGTCAAGGGCAACAGTTCTTC. Translated: CASSPQRGQGQQFF.

V is TRBV9 and J is TRBJ1-1; 8 nucleotides align to TRBD1. Germline V CDR1 and CDR2: SGDLS, YYNGEE. This CDR3 has 14 residues. V lost 10 bases to trimming and J lost 2 bases; unmatched junction nucleotides: 10. CDR3 amino acids: CASALDRGNTEAFF. The CDR3 region has the DNA TGTGCCTCCGCACTTGACAGGGGTAACACTGAAGCTTTCTTT.

This clonotype came up a few times. V is TRBV2 and J is TRBJ2-7; D gene unclear. V gave up 4 bases and J gave up 6 bases, with 7 bases separating them. Looked up from germline, CDR1 is SNHLY and CDR2 is FYNNEI. The CDR3 loop spans 11 amino acids. CDR3: CASSVQVEQYF. The CDR3, as DNA: TGTGCCAGCAGTGTTCAGGTCGAGCAGTACTTC.

This clonotype has only a few counts. V gene TRBV29-1 combines with J gene TRBJ2-5, with TRBD1 matching 9 bases. The length of the CDR3 is 14 residues. With 7 bases clipped from V and 2 bases from J, the junction kept 8 bases outside the gene matches. Germline V gene sequence: CDR1 SQVTM, CDR2 ANQGSEA. CDR3 sequence reads: CSGTGGEGQETQYF. Written as DNA, the CDR3 is TGCAGCGGTACAGGGGGCGAGGGACAAGAGACCCAGTACTTC.

There are many counts of this clonotype. The chain carries TRBV11-2 and TRBJ2-3; D is unresolved. Germline lookup yields CDR1 SGHAT and CDR2 FQNNGV. The CDR3 has 13 amino acids. Trimming pared 0 bases from V and 6 bases from J, leaving 7 bases between. CDR3 sequence (DNA): TGTGCCAGCAGCTTAGATCAGGAGGATACGCAGTATTTT. Its translation is CASSLDQEDTQYF.

This clonotype was counted only a few times. J is TRBJ2-3 and V is TRBV2; TRBD1 matches 10 bases. The CDR3 is 14 residues long. Trimming cost V 7 bases and J 5 bases; bases outside gene matches: 6. Per germline, CDR1 SNHLY and CDR2 FYNNEI. The CDR3 loop reads CASMVGQGIDTQYF. Written as DNA, the CDR3 is TGTGCCAGCATGGTGGGACAGGGGATAGATACGCAGTATTTT.

V and J are TRBV7-7 and TRBJ2-3, with 8 bases lining up with TRBD2. The CDR3 spans 16 residues. The germline CDR1 and CDR2 sequences are SSHAT and FNYEAQ (reference sequence). J was trimmed by 8 bases and V by 5 bases; bases with no gene match: 15. The CDR3 is CASSPILAGGLGTQYF. The CDR3 nucleotides read TGTGCCAGCAGCCCAATCCTCGCGGGGGGACTGGGTACGCAGTATTTT.